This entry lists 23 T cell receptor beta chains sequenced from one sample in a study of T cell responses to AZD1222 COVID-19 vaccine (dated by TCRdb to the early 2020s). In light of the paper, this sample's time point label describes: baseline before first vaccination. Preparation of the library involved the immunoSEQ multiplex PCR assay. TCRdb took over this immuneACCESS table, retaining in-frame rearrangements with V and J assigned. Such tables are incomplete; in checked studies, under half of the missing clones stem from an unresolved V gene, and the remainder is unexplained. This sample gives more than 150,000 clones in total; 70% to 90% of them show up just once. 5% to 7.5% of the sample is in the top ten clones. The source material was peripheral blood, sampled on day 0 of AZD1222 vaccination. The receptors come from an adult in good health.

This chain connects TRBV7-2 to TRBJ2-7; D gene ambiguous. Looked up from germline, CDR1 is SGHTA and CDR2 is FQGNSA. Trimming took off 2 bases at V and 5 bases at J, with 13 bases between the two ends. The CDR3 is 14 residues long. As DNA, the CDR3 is TGTGCCAGCAGCTTATCCCAGAGAAACCACGAGCAGTACTTC. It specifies CASSLSQRNHEQYF.

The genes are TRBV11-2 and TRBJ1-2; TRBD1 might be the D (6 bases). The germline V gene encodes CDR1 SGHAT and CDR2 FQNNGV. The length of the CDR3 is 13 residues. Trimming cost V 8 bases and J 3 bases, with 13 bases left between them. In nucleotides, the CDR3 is TGTGCCAGCGGAGGGGGAAACTACTATGGCTACACCTTC. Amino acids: CASGGGNYYGYTF.

The CDR3 region is CASSSDRGGYGYTF. In DNA form, the CDR3 reads TGTGCCAGCAGTTCAGACCGGGGAGGCTATGGCTACACCTTC. The genes are TRBV28 and TRBJ1-2; D gene ambiguous. V gave up 4 bases and J gave up 4 bases, with 13 bases separating them. Germline V gives CDR1 MDHEN, CDR2 SYDVKM. The CDR3 covers 14 residues.

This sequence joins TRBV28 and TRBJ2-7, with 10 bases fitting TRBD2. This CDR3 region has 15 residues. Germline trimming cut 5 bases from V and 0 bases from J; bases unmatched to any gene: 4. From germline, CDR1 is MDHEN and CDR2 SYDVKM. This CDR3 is CASSRLAGPSYEQYF. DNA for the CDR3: TGTGCCAGCAGTCGACTAGCGGGTCCCTCCTACGAGCAGTACTTC. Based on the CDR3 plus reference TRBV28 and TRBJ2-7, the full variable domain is DVKVTQSSRYLVKRTGEKVFLECVQDMDHENMFWYRQDPGLGLRLIYFSYDVKMKEKGDIPEGYSVSREKKERFSLILESASTNQTSMYLCASSRLAGPSYEQYFGPGTRLTVT.

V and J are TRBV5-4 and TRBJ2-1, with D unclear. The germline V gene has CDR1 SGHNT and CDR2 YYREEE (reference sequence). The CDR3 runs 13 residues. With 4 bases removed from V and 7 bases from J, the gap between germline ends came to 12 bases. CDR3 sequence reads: CASSPKDWNEQFF. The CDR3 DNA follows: TGTGCCAGCAGCCCCAAGGATTGGAATGAGCAGTTCTTC. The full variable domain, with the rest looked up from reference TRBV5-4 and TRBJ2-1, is ETGVTQSPTHLIKTRGQQVTLRCSSQSGHNTVSWYQQALGQGPQFIFQYYREEENGRGNFPPRFSGLQFPNYSSELNVNALELDDSALYLCASSPKDWNEQFFGPGTRLTVL.

This CDR3 reads CAISEGLAGNNEQFF. CDR3 bases: TGTGCCATCAGTGAGGGACTAGCGGGAAACAATGAGCAGTTCTTC. The chain recombines TRBV10-3 with TRBJ2-1, with 12 bases lining up with TRBD2. Germline assignment: CDR1 ENHRY and CDR2 SYGVKD. The CDR3 contains 15 residues. J gave up 5 bases and V 2 bases, and 1 base lay outside the gene matches.

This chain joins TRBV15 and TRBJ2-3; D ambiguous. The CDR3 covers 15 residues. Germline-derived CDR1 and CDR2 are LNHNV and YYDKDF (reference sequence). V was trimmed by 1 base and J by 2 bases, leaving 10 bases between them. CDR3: CATSRGVGSTDTQYF. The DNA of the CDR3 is TGTGCCACCAGCAGAGGGGTCGGATCCACAGATACGCAGTATTTT.

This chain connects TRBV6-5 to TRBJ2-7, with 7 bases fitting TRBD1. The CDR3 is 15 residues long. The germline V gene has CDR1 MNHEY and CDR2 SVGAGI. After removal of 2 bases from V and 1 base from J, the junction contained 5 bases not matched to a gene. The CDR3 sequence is CASSYDRDPSYEQYF. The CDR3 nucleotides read TGTGCCAGCAGTTACGACAGGGACCCTTCCTACGAGCAGTACTTC.

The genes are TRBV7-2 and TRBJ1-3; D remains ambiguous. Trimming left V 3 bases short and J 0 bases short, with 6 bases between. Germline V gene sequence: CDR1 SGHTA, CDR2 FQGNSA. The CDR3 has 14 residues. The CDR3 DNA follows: TGTGCCAGCAGCTTGGCAGTCTCTGGAAACACCATATATTTT. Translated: CASSLAVSGNTIYF.

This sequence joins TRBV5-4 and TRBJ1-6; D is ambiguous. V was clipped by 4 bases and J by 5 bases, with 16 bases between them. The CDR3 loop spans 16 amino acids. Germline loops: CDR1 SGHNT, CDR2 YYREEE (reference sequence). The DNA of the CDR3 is TGTGCCAGCAGCCTTGGAACGGACGTGAATAATTCACCCCTCCACTTT. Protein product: CASSLGTDVNNSPLHF.

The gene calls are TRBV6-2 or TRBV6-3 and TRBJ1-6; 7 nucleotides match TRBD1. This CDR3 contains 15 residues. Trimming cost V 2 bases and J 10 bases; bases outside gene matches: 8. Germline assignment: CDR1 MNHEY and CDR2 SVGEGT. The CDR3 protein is CASSYRDRGRSPLHF. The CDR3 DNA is TGTGCCAGCAGTTACAGGGACAGAGGACGATCACCCCTCCACTTT.

Here the CDR3 DNA reads TGTGCCAGCAGTGAGATCCGTAGCAATCAGCCCCAGCATTTT. Amino acids: CASSEIRSNQPQHF. The V and J genes are TRBV2 and TRBJ1-5; D not resolved. Germline CDR1 SNHLY, CDR2 FYNNEI. This CDR3 comprises 14 residues. V shed 3 bases and J shed 0 bases, with 6 bases lying between them.

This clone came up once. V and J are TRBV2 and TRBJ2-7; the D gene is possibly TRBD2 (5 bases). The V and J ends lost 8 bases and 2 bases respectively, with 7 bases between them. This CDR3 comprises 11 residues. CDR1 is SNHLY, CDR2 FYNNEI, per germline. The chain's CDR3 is CASSRAYEQYF. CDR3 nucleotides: TGTGCCAGCTCGAGGGCCTACGAGCAGTACTTC.

The CDR3 loop is CASSSGHFNQPQHF. DNA for the CDR3: TGTGCCAGCAGCTCGGGACACTTCAATCAGCCCCAGCATTTT. The rearrangement links TRBV5-6 to TRBJ1-5; D is perhaps TRBD1 (6 bases). The CDR3 is 14 residues long. Trimming took 3 bases from V and 3 from J, leaving 10 bases between them. Germline loops: CDR1 SGHDT, CDR2 YYEEEE.

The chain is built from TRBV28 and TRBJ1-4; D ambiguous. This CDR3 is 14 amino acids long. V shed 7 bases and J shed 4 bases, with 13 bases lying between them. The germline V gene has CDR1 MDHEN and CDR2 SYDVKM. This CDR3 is CASTLGRINEKLFF. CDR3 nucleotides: TGTGCCAGCACGCTGGGGAGGATTAATGAAAAACTGTTTTTT.

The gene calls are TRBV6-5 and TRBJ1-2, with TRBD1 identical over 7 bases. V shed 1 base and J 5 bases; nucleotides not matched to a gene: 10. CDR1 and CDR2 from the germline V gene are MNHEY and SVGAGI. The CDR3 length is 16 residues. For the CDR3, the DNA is TGTGCCAGCAGTTACTTCTTGAGCGAACAGGGGTATGGCTACACCTTC. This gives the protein CASSYFLSEQGYGYTF.

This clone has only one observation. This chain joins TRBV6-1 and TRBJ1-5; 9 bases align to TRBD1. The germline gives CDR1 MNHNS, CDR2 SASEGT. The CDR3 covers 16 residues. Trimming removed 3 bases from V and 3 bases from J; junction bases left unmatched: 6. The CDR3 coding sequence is TGTGCCAGCAGTGAGCCCGGGACAGGGTACAATCAGCCCCAGCATTTT. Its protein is CASSEPGTGYNQPQHF.

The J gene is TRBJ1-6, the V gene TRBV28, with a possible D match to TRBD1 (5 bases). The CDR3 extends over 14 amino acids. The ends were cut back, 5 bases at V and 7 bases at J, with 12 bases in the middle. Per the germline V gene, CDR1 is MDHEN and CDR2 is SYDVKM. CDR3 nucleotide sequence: TGTGCCAGCAGTACGGGACGACCCAATTCACCCCTCCACTTT. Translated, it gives CASSTGRPNSPLHF.

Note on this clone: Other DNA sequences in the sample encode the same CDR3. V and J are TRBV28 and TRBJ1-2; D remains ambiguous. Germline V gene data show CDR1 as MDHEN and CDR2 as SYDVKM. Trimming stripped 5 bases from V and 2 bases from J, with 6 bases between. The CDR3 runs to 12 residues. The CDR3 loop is CASSSSNYGYTF. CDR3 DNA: TGTGCCAGCAGTAGTTCCAACTATGGCTACACCTTC.

As DNA, the CDR3 is TGTGCCAGCAGCCACGGAGGGGCGGATGGGGCCAACGTCCTGACTTTC. Protein sequence: CASSHGGADGANVLTF. The chain joins TRBV3-1 (or the pseudogene TRBV3-2) to TRBJ2-6, with D perhaps TRBD2 (6 bases). This CDR3 region has 16 residues. CDR1 and CDR2 (germline): LGHDT, YNNKEL (reference sequence). The V and J ends lost 3 bases and 3 bases respectively, with 12 bases between them.

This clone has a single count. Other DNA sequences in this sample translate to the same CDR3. The CDR3 loop reads CASSPGTSGSNEQFF. The CDR3 DNA follows: TGTGCCAGCAGTCCGGGGACTAGCGGGAGCAATGAGCAGTTCTTC. The chain employs TRBV28 and TRBJ2-1; 14 bases fit TRBD2. The ends lost 5 bases at V and 6 bases at J; junction bases unmatched: 3. The germline CDR1 and CDR2 sequences are MDHEN and SYDVKM. This CDR3 has 15 residues.

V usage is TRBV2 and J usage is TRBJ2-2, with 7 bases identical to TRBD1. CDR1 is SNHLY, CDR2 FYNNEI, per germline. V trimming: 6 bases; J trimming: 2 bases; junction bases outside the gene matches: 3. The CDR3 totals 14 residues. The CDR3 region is CASRGQVNTGELFF. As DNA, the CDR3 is TGTGCCAGCAGAGGACAGGTTAACACCGGGGAGCTGTTTTTT.

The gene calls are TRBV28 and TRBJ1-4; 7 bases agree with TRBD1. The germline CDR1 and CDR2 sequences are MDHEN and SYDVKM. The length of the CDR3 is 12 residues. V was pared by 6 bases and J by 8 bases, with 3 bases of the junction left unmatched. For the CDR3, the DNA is TGTGCCAGCAGGGACAGGACCGAAAAACTGTTTTTT. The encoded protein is CASRDRTEKLFF.